What follows is one TCR beta chain and its context. No antigen is known for it. The data belong to a study of T cell responses to AZD1222 COVID-19 vaccine. Study-wide findings and caveats: A rise in Spike-specific TCR breadth and depth followed two AZD1222 doses.

CDR1 is LNHDA, CDR2 SQIVND, per germline (reference sequence). The trim removed 5 bases at V and 4 bases at J, leaving 8 bases unmatched. The CDR3 length is 14 residues. Sequencing used immunoSEQ multiplex PCR; TCRdb keeps in-frame clones, though not all of them. The sample holds 200,000 to 250,000 clones; roughly 94% are singletons and the top ten take approximately 1.5%. The chain links TRBV19 to TRBJ2-7, with 7 bases lining up with TRBD2. Sequenced here: peripheral blood, sampled 28 days after the second dose of the MenACWY control vaccine. This TCR was recovered from an adult who received the MenACWY meningococcal vaccine as a control. The CDR3 region is CASSRSRGEYEQYF. Here the CDR3 DNA reads TGTGCCAGTAGTCGATCCCGGGGGGAATACGAGCAGTACTTC.